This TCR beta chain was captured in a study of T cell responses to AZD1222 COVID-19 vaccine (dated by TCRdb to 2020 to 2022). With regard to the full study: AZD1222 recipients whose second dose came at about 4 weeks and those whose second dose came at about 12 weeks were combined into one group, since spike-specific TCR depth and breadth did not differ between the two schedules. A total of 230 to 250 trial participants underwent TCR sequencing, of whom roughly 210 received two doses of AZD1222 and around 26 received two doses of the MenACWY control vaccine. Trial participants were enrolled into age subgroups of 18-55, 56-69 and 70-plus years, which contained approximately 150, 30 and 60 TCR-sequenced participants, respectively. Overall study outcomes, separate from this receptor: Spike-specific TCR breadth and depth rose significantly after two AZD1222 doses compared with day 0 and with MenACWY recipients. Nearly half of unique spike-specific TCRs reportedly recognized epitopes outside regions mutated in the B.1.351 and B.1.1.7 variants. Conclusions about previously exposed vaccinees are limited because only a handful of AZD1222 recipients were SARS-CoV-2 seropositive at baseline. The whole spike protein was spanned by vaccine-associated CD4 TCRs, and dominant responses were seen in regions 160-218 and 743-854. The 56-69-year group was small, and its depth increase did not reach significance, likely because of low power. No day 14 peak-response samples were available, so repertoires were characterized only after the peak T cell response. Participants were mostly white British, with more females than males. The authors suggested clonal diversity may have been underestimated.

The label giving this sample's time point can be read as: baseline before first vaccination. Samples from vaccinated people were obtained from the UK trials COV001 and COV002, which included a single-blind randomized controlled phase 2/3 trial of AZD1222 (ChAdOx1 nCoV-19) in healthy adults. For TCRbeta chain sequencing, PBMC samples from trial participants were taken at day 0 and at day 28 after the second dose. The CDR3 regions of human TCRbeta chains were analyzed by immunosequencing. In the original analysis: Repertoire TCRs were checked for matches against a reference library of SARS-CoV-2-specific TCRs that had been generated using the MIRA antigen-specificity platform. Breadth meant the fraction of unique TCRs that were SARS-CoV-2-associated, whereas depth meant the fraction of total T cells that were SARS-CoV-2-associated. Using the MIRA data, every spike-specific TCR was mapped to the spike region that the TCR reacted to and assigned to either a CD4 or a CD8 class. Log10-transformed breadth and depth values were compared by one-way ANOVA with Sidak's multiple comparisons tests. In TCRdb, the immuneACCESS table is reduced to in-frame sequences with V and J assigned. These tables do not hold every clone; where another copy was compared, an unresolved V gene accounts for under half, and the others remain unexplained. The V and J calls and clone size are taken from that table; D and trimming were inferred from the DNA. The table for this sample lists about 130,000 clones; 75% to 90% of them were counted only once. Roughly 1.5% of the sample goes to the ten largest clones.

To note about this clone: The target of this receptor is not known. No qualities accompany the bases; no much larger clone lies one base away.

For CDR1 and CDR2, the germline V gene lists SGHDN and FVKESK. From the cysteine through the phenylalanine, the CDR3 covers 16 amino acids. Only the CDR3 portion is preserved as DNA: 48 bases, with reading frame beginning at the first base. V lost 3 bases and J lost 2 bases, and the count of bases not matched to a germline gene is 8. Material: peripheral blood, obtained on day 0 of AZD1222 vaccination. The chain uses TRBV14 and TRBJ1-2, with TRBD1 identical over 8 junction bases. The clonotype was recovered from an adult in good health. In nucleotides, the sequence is TGTGCCAGCAGCCAGTTGACAGGGGCCATAAACTATGGCTACACCTTC. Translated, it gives CASSQLTGAINYGYTF.